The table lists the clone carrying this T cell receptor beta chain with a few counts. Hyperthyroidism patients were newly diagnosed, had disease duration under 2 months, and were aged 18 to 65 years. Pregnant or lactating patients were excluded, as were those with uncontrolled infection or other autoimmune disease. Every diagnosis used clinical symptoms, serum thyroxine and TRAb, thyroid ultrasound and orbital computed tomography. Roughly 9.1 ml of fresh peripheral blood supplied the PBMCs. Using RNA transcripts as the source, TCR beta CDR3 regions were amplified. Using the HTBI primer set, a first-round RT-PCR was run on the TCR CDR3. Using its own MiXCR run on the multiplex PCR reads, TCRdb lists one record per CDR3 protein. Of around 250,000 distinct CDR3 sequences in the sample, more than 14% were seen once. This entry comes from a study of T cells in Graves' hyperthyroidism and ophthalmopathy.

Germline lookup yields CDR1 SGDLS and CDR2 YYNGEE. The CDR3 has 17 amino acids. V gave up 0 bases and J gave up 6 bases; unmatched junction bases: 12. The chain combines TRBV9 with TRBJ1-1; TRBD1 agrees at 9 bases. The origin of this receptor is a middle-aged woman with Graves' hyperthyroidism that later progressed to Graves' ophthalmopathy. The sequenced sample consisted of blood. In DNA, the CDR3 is TGTGCCAGCAGCGTAGGGGGACAGGGTTATCCTATCGCTGAAGCTTTCTTT. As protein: CASSVGGQGYPIAEAFF.